The 9 T cell receptor beta chains reported below all come from one sample, sequenced in a study of cytomegalovirus exposure and HLA in healthy donors. Both 60 Vbeta primers and 13 Jbeta primers went into the PCR. Assay used: immunoSEQ multiplex PCR; TCRdb lists only in-frame clones, some missing. The repertoire table contains approximately 110,000 clones. Material for sequencing was PBMCs. These receptors originate from a man between 18 and 29 years old in good health and CMV-seronegative.

The rearrangement links TRBV2 to TRBJ2-5, with 7 positions matching TRBD1. CDR1 SNHLY and CDR2 FYNNEI come from the germline V gene. This CDR3 is 17 amino acids long. The V and J ends lost 6 bases and 2 bases, in that order; junction bases with no gene match: 15. Here the CDR3 DNA reads TGTGCCAGCAGCAAAGGTACAGGGGCCGTGACTCAAGAGACCCAGTACTTC. Protein: CASSKGTGAVTQETQYF.

The gene calls are TRBV11-2 and TRBJ1-3, with D perhaps matching TRBD1 (5 bases). Germline V lookup: CDR1 SGHAT, CDR2 FQNNGV. This CDR3 has 11 amino acids. Deletions cut 7 bases from V and 7 bases from J, with 8 bases between. CDR3 amino acids: CASTQGNTIYF. The CDR3 DNA reads TGTGCCAGCACCCAGGGTAACACCATATATTTT.

V is TRBV5-8 and J is TRBJ2-7; 8 positions agree with TRBD1. Unmatched junction bases numbered 3, after V lost 0 bases and J lost 4 bases. The CDR3 spans 14 residues. Germline V lookup: CDR1 SGHTS, CDR2 YDEGEE. The CDR3 loop is CASSLGQGAYEQYF. The CDR3 coding sequence is TGTGCCAGCAGCTTGGGTCAGGGGGCTTACGAGCAGTACTTC. Supplemented by reference TRBV5-8 and TRBJ2-7, the full variable domain reads EAGVTQSPTHLIKTRGQQATLRCSPISGHTSVYWYQQALGLGLQFLLWYDEGEERNRGNFPPRFSGRQFPNYSSELNVNALELEDSALYLCASSLGQGAYEQYFGPGTRLTVT.

This rearrangement joins TRBV7-2 to TRBJ2-1; D unclear. The ends were cut back, 1 base at V and 9 bases at J, with 10 bases in the middle. This CDR3 contains 13 residues. CDR1 and CDR2 from the germline V gene are SGHTA and FQGNSA. CDR3 amino acids: CASSLGLVSEQFF. In DNA, the CDR3 is TGTGCCAGCAGCTTAGGGCTAGTTAGTGAGCAGTTCTTC.

DNA of the CDR3: TGTGCCAGCAGCCCCGGGGAGGCAGGAAACACCATATATTTT. Its translation: CASSPGEAGNTIYF. This rearrangement joins TRBV6-1 to TRBJ1-3; D gene uncertain. Trimming shortened V by 6 bases and J by 4 bases, and 13 bases separated the two germline ends. The CDR3 has 14 residues. From germline, CDR1 is MNHNS and CDR2 SASEGT.

This chain joins TRBV13 and TRBJ2-2; TRBD2 aligns across 8 bases. CDR1 and CDR2 (germline): PRHDT, FYEKMQ (reference sequence). J gave up 6 bases and V 6 bases, and 15 bases lay outside the gene matches. This CDR3 has 17 amino acids. CDR3: CASSSRGGRLSPGELFF. The CDR3 DNA reads as TGTGCCAGCAGTTCCCGGGGGGGCCGTTTGTCGCCCGGGGAGCTGTTTTTT. Full variable domain (missing parts from reference TRBV13 and TRBJ2-2): AAGVIQSPRHLIKEKRETATLKCYPIPRHDTVYWYQQGPGQDPQFLISFYEKMQSDKGSIPDRFSAQQFSDYHSELNMSSLELGDSALYFCASSSRGGRLSPGELFFGEGSRLTVL.

This sequence joins TRBV7-2 and TRBJ2-1; 8 bases are a match to TRBD2. The CDR3 runs to 15 residues. Germline CDR1 SGHTA, CDR2 FQGNSA. With 7 bases clipped from V and 4 bases from J, the junction kept 9 bases outside the gene matches. The CDR3 is CASTVAGSLYNEQFF. The CDR3, as DNA: TGTGCCAGCACTGTAGCGGGATCCCTTTACAATGAGCAGTTCTTC.

The chain links TRBV9 to TRBJ2-7, with TRBD2 matching over 7 bases. V lost 4 bases and J lost 7; bases outside the gene matches: 11. Germline V lookup: CDR1 SGDLS, CDR2 YYNGEE. This CDR3 is 14 amino acids long. CDR3 DNA: TGTGCCAGCAGCCCTGGACTAGTTACGGGTGAGCAGTACTTC. It translates to CASSPGLVTGEQYF.

Concerning this clone: Other DNA sequences in this specimen translate into the identical CDR3. The chain combines TRBV25-1 with TRBJ1-1; possibly TRBD1 for D (5 bases). Looked up from germline, CDR1 is MGHDK and CDR2 is SYGVNS. V shed 6 bases and J shed 8 bases, with 13 bases lying between them. The CDR3 length is 12 residues. The DNA for the CDR3 is TGTGCCAGCAGAGTCATGGGGGGGGAAGCTTTCTTT. As protein: CASRVMGGEAFF.